One and the same sample provided the 15 T cell receptor beta chains below, sequenced in a study of cytomegalovirus exposure and HLA in healthy donors. This table comes from immunoSEQ multiplex PCR, and its TCRdb copy is limited to in-frame clones, with some not included. The repertoire holds around 180,000 clones, with around 86% as singletons. The source material was PBMCs. The receptors come from a woman aged 18-35 years in good health and CMV-seronegative.

V gene TRBV29-1 combines with J gene TRBJ2-5, with 7 bases fitting TRBD2. The length of the CDR3 is 16 residues. Germline-derived CDR1 and CDR2 are SQVTM and ANQGSEA. J lost 2 bases, V lost 4 bases, and 13 bases had no gene match. Here the CDR3 reads CSVGDRGGGRQETQYF. CDR3 in DNA: TGCAGCGTTGGGGATAGGGGCGGGGGTCGACAAGAGACCCAGTACTTC.

This clone was detected only a few times. This sequence joins TRBV27 and TRBJ1-2; maybe TRBD1 (5 bases). This CDR3 spans 16 amino acids. Germline V gene lookup returns CDR1 MNHEY and CDR2 SMNVEV (reference sequence). Trimming stripped 3 bases from V and 1 base from J, with 15 bases between. The CDR3 here is CASSFRAGDFNYGYTF. As DNA, the CDR3 is TGTGCCAGCAGTTTCAGGGCCGGGGACTTTAACTATGGCTACACCTTC.

The chain combines TRBV30 with TRBJ2-5; the D gene is possibly TRBD2 (5 bases). Per the germline V gene, CDR1 is GTSNPN and CDR2 is SVGIG (reference sequence). The V end was cut by 3 bases, the J end by 4 bases, with 12 bases between. The CDR3 spans 13 residues. CDR3 protein: CAWRIAGGETQYF. The CDR3 coding sequence is TGTGCCTGGAGGATCGCGGGTGGAGAGACCCAGTACTTC. Full variable domain (rest looked up from reference TRBV30 and TRBJ2-5): SQTIHQWPATLVQPVGSPLSLECTVEGTSNPNLYWYRQAAGRGLQLLFYSVGIGQISSEVPQNLSASRPQDRQFILSSKKLLLSDSGFYLCAWRIAGGETQYFGPGTRLLVL.

This clone was seen just once. The chain couples TRBV7-6 to TRBJ2-2; a weak D match, TRBD1 (6 bases). The germline V and J ends were trimmed by 1 base and 3 bases, with 6 bases remaining between them. The CDR3 spans 14 residues. In germline, CDR1 is SGHVS, CDR2 FNYEAQ. The CDR3 region is CASSLDRDTGELFF. In nucleotides, the CDR3 is TGTGCCAGCAGCTTAGACAGGGACACCGGGGAGCTGTTTTTT.

CDR3 sequence reads: CASSPLSEQFF. In DNA, the CDR3 is TGTGCCAGCAGCCCACTAAGTGAGCAGTTCTTC. The chain couples TRBV11-2 to TRBJ2-1; D not certain. Germline V gene data show CDR1 as SGHAT and CDR2 as FQNNGV. V was shortened by 5 bases and J by 9 bases, with 8 bases between the two germline ends. CDR3 length: 11 residues.

The chain couples TRBV27 to TRBJ1-5; TRBD1 aligns across 10 bases. Germline CDR1 MNHEY, CDR2 SMNVEV (reference sequence). After removal of 3 bases from V and 6 bases from J, the junction contained 2 bases not matched to a gene. The CDR3 has 14 residues. CDR3 sequence: CASSLGQGTQPQHF. The CDR3 DNA is TGTGCCAGCAGTTTGGGACAGGGGACTCAGCCCCAGCATTTT.

CDR3 protein: CASSVIGQGNTIYF. CDR3 bases: TGTGCCAGCAGCGTCATAGGACAGGGAAACACCATATATTTT. This chain links TRBV7-9 with TRBJ1-3, with a possible D match to TRBD1 (6 bases). There are 14 residues in the CDR3. Trimming pared 5 bases from V and 4 bases from J, leaving 12 bases between. CDR1 is SEHNR and CDR2 is FQNEAQ in the germline V gene (reference sequence).

V and J are TRBV27 and TRBJ2-7, with D perhaps TRBD2 (6 bases). V lost 6 bases to trimming and J lost 1 base, with 10 bases between them. The CDR3 is 13 amino acids. Looked up from germline, CDR1 is MNHEY and CDR2 is SMNVEV (reference sequence). CDR3 DNA: TGTGCCAGCAGCCCTGGGGGGTCCTACGAGCAGTACTTC. Its protein product is CASSPGGSYEQYF.

The chain recombines TRBV29-1 with TRBJ2-5, with 9 positions matching TRBD1. V trimming: 7 bases; J trimming: 3 bases; junction bases outside the gene matches: 9. The germline V gene encodes CDR1 SQVTM and CDR2 ANQGSEA. The CDR3 length is 14 residues. CDR3 nucleotides: TGCAGCGCATCGGGACAGGGAGAGGAAGAGACCCAGTACTTC. Translating it yields CSASGQGEEETQYF.

This rearrangement joins TRBV4-1 to TRBJ2-1; no definite D call. The CDR3 spans 17 residues. Germline V gene sequence: CDR1 MGHRA, CDR2 YSYEKL. Trimming removed 4 bases from V and 0 bases from J, with 16 bases in between. The CDR3 sequence: CASSRRSTEFSYNEQFF. In nucleotides, the CDR3 is TGCGCCAGCAGCCGGCGCTCAACAGAATTCTCCTACAATGAGCAGTTCTTC.

V gene TRBV7-3 combines with J gene TRBJ1-5; 7 bases align to TRBD1. This CDR3 is 12 amino acids long. CDR1 is SGHTA, CDR2 FQGTGA, per germline. The CDR3 DNA reads as TGTGCAAGGGGGCAGAGCAATCAGCCCCAGCATTTT. It specifies CARGQSNQPQHF. Full variable domain (missing parts from reference TRBV7-3 and TRBJ1-5): GAGVSQTPSNKVTEKGKYVELRCDPISGHTALYWYRQSLGQGPEFLIYFQGTGAADDSGLPNDRFFAVRPEGSVSTLKIQRTERGDSAVYLCARGQSNQPQHFGDGTRLSIL.

This sequence joins TRBV29-1 and TRBJ2-1; 8 nucleotides line up with TRBD2. This CDR3 has 17 residues. The J segment lost 0 bases and the V segment lost 5 bases, leaving 12 bases of the junction unmatched. Germline values: CDR1 SQVTM, CDR2 ANQGSEA. The CDR3 bases are TGCAGCGTTAAGAAAGCGGGAGACCTGAGCTCCTACAATGAGCAGTTCTTC. Residues: CSVKKAGDLSSYNEQFF.

The chain couples TRBV5-1 to TRBJ2-6; TRBD1 aligns across 12 bases. The trim removed 5 bases at V and 0 bases at J, leaving 3 bases unmatched. Germline CDR1 SGHRS, CDR2 YFSETQ. The CDR3 loop spans 17 amino acids. This CDR3 reads CASRGTGGPSGANVLTF. The CDR3, as DNA: TGCGCCAGCAGAGGGACAGGGGGCCCCTCTGGGGCCAACGTCCTGACTTTC.

This clone was observed a few times. The V gene is TRBV9, the J gene TRBJ2-1; D may be TRBD2 (6 bases). Germline V CDR1 and CDR2: SGDLS, YYNGEE. Trimming left V 1 base short and J 3 bases short, with 20 bases between. CDR3 length equals 18 residues. The CDR3 nucleotides are TGTGCCAGCAGCGTATACGGGGGAGAAGCCACCTACTACAATGAGCAGTTCTTC. It is translated as CASSVYGGEATYYNEQFF.

V and J are TRBV19 and TRBJ1-4; D unresolved. This CDR3 region has 14 residues. In germline, CDR1 is LNHDA, CDR2 SQIVND (reference sequence). The V end lost 5 bases, the J end lost 13 bases, and 20 bases lay between the germline ends. The CDR3: CASSPGSGGRRLFF. CDR3 bases: TGTGCCAGTAGTCCCGGTTCGGGCGGGAGGAGACTGTTTTTT.